Shown below are 12 T cell receptor beta chains from a single sample sequenced in a study of cytomegalovirus exposure and HLA in healthy donors. The PCR ran on 60 Vbeta and 13 Jbeta primers. Produced via immunoSEQ multiplex PCR; TCRdb's table is partial and in-frame only. The sample has about 140,000 clones; roughly 70% are singletons. The sequenced material came from PBMCs. Receptors were obtained from a man between 25 and 39 years old in good health and CMV-seropositive.

The V call is TRBV2, the J call TRBJ1-5, with D unclear. Germline V CDR1 and CDR2: SNHLY, FYNNEI. This CDR3 comprises 14 residues. With 4 bases removed from V and 0 bases from J, the gap between germline ends came to 7 bases. CDR3 sequence: CASSGLNSNQPQHF. CDR3 nucleotides: TGTGCCAGCAGTGGACTCAATAGCAATCAGCCCCAGCATTTT.

The rearrangement joins TRBV30 to TRBJ1-5; D perhaps matches TRBD1 (6 bases). V shed 6 bases and J shed 3 bases, with 18 bases lying between them. The CDR3 loop spans 15 amino acids. Germline V CDR1 and CDR2: GTSNPN, SVGIG (reference sequence). CDR3 in amino acids: CACRGGADANQPQHF. The CDR3 DNA sequence: TGTGCCTGCCGCGGGGGGGCAGACGCCAATCAGCCCCAGCATTTT.

V is TRBV30 and J is TRBJ2-7; 11 bases match TRBD2. The junction had 10 bases not matched to a gene; V was cut back by 3 bases and J by 9 bases. Germline V gives CDR1 GTSNPN, CDR2 SVGIG (reference sequence). CDR3 length: 14 residues. CDR3 in amino acids: CAWSGTSGGSWQYF. The CDR3 coding sequence is TGTGCCTGGAGCGGGACTAGCGGAGGGTCGTGGCAGTACTTC.

The rearrangement uses TRBV11-3 and TRBJ2-7; D uncertain. V was pared by 1 base and J by 1 base, with 5 bases between. Germline V gives CDR1 SGHNT, CDR2 YENEEA. This CDR3 region has 13 residues. The CDR3 spells CASSLGGSYEQYF. Here the CDR3 DNA reads TGTGCCAGCAGCTTAGGAGGTTCCTACGAGCAGTACTTC.

This CDR3 is CASSLRQGAEGETQYF. CDR3 in DNA: TGTGCCAGCAGCTTACGGCAGGGGGCGGAGGGGGAGACCCAGTACTTC. The rearrangement joins TRBV7-6 to TRBJ2-5; 8 bases are a match to TRBD1. The CDR3 loop spans 16 amino acids. V lost 2 bases to trimming and J lost 5 bases; unmatched junction nucleotides: 10. Germline V lookup: CDR1 SGHVS, CDR2 FNYEAQ.

This chain links TRBV28 with TRBJ1-6; 7 nucleotides agree with TRBD1. Germline lookup yields CDR1 MDHEN and CDR2 SYDVKM. This CDR3 is built from 16 residues. V gave up 5 bases and J gave up 6 bases; unmatched junction bases: 10. In nucleotides, the CDR3 is TGTGCCAGCAGTACTACGGGACAGAGTTTTAATTCACCCCTCCACTTT. This translates into CASSTTGQSFNSPLHF.

The chain joins TRBV5-1 to TRBJ2-2, with 10 nucleotides matching TRBD2. The V segment lost 1 base and the J segment 5 bases; nucleotides outside the gene matches: 5. The CDR3 has 16 residues. Germline V CDR1 and CDR2: SGHRS, YFSETQ. CDR3 nucleotide sequence: TGCGCCAGCAGCTTGATTAGCGGGAGGAGTACCGGGGAGCTGTTTTTT. It is translated as CASSLISGRSTGELFF.

The V and J genes are TRBV9 and TRBJ1-3; 7 nucleotides align to TRBD1. V lost 3 bases, J lost 0 bases, and 0 bases stayed unmatched. This CDR3 has 14 amino acids. In germline, CDR1 is SGDLS, CDR2 YYNGEE. CDR3 bases: TGTGCCAGCAGCGCAGGGGGCTCTGGAAACACCATATATTTT. Residues: CASSAGGSGNTIYF.

The rearrangement links TRBV2 to TRBJ2-3; possibly TRBD1 for D (5 bases). The CDR3 consists of 13 residues. The ends were cut back, 6 bases at V and 1 base at J, with 8 bases in the middle. Per the germline V gene, CDR1 is SNHLY and CDR2 is FYNNEI. CDR3 loop: CASRARGTDTQYF. CDR3 nucleotides: TGTGCCAGCAGGGCCAGGGGCACAGATACGCAGTATTTT.

This clone has a handful of counts. The V call is TRBV28, the J call TRBJ1-5; no clear D gene. Germline CDR1 reads MDHEN; CDR2 reads SYDVKM. The CDR3 is 13 residues long. Trimming took off 5 bases at V and 3 bases at J, with 8 bases between the two ends. In DNA, the CDR3 is TGTGCCAGCAGTACCCAGTACAATCAGCCCCAGCATTTT. Protein sequence: CASSTQYNQPQHF.

In this sample, this clone turned up a few times. Within the sample, other DNA sequences also encode this same CDR3. V is TRBV19 and J is TRBJ1-1, with TRBD1 as a possible D gene (5 bases). Germline V lookup: CDR1 LNHDA, CDR2 SQIVND (reference sequence). Between the trimmed V and J ends, which lost 3 bases and 2 bases, there was a span of 7 bases. This CDR3 has 13 amino acids. As DNA, the CDR3 is TGTGCCAGTAGTATCCAGGGTAACACTGAAGCTTTCTTT. This encodes CASSIQGNTEAFF.

The chain recombines TRBV10-2 with TRBJ2-7; the match to TRBD1 covers 7 bases. The germline V gene encodes CDR1 WSHSY and CDR2 SAAADI. V dropped 7 bases and J dropped 2; count of bases not matched to a gene: 8. The CDR3 totals 14 residues. The CDR3 loop is CASNDRDSTYEQYF. CDR3 DNA: TGCGCCAGCAACGACCGGGACAGCACCTACGAGCAGTACTTC.